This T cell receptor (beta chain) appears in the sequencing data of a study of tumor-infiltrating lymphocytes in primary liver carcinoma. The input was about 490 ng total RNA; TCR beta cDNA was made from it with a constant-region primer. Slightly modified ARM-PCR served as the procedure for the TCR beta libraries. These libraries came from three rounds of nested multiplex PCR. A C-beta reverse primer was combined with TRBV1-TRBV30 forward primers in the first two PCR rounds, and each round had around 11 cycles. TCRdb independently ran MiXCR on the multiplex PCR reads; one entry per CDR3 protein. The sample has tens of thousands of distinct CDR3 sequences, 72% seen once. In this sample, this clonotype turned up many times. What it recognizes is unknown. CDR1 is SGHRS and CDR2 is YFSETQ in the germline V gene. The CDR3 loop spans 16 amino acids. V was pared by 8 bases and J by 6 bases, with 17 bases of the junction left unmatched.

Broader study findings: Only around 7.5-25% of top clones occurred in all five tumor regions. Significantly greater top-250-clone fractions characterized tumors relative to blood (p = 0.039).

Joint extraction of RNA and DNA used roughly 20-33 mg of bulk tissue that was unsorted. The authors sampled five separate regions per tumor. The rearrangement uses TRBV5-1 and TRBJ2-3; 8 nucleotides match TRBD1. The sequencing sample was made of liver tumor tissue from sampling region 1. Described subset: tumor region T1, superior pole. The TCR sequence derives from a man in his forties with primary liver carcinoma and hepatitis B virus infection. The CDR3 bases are TGCGCCAGGACGCCGCTCGGACAGGGCCTCTACGATACGCAGTATTTT. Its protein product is CARTPLGQGLYDTQYF.